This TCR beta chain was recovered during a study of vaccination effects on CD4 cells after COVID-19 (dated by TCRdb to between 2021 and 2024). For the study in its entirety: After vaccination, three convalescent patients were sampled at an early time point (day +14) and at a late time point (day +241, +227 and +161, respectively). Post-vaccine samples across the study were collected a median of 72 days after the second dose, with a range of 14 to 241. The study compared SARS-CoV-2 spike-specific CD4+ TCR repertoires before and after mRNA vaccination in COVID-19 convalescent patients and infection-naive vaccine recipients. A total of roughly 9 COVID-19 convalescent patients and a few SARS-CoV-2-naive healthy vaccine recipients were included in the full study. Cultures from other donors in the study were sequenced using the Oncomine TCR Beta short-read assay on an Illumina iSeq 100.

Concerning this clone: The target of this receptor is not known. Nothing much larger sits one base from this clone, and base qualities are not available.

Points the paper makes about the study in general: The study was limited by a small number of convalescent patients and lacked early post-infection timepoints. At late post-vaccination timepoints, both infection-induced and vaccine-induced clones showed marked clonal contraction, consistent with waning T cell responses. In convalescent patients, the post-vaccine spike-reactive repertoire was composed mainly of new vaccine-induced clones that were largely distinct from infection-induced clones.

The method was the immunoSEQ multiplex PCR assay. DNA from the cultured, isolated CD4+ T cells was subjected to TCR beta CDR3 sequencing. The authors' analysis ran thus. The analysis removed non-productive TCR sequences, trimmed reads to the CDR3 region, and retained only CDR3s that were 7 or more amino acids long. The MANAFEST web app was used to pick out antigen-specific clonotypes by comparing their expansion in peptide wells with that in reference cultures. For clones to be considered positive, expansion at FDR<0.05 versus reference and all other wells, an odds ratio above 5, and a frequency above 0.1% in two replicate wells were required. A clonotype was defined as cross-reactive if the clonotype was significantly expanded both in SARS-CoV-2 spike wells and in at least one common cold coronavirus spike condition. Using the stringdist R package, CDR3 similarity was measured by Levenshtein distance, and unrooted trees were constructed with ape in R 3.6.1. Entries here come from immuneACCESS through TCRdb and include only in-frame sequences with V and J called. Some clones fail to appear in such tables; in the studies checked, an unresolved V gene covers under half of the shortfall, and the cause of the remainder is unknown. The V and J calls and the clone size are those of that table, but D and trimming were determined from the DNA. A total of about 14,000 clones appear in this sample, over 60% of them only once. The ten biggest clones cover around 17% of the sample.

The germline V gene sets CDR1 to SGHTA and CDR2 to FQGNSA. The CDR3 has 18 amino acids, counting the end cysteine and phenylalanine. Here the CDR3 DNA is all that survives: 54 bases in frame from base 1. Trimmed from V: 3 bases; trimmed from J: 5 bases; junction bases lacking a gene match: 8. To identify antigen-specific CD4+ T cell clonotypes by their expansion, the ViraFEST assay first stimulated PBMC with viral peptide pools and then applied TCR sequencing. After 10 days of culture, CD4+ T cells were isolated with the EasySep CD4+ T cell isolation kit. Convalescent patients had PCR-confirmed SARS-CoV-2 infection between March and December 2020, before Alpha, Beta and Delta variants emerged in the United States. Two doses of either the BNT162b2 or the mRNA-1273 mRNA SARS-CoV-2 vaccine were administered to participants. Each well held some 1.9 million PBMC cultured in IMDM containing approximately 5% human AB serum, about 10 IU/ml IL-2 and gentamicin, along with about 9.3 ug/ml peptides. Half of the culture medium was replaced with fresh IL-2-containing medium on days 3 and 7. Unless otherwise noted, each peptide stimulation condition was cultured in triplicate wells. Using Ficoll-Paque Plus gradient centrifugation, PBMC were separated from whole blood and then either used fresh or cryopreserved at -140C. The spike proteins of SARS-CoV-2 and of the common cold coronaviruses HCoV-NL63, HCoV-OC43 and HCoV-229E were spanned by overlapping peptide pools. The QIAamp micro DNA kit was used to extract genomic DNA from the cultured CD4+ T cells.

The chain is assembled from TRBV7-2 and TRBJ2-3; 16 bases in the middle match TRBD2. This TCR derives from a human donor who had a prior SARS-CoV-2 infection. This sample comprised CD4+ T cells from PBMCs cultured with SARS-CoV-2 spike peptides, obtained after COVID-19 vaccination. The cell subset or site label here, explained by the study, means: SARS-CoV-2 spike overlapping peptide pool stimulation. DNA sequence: TGTGCCAGCAGCTTCGCGGGACTAGCGGGAGGGCAAGGAGATACGCAGTATTTT. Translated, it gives CASSFAGLAGGQGDTQYF. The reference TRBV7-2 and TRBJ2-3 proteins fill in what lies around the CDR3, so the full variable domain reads GAGVSQSPSNKVTEKGKDVELRCDPISGHTALYWYRQSLGQGLEFLIYFQGNSAPDKSGLPSDRFSAERTGGSVSTLTIQRTQQEDSAVYLCASSFAGLAGGQGDTQYFGPGTRLTVL.